Each of the 2 T cell receptor beta chains below was sequenced from the same sample in a study of shared clonotypes between healthy human individuals. This table comes from immunoSEQ multiplex PCR, and its TCRdb copy is limited to in-frame clones, with some not included. The sample includes about 450,000 clones, 79% of them seen just once. Sequenced input: PBMCs. These receptors all stem from a woman in her 40s in good health. Some clones in this sample may be carry-over from other donors' samples.

J is TRBJ1-5 and V is TRBV6-1, with D hard to call. The CDR3 sequence is 13 residues long. With 3 bases removed from V and 7 bases from J, the gap between germline ends came to 10 bases. Germline loops: CDR1 MNHNS, CDR2 SASEGT. The CDR3 coding sequence is TGTGCCAGCAGTGACTTGGGAGTCCAGCCCCAGCATTTT. Translation: CASSDLGVQPQHF.

The V and J genes are TRBV2 and TRBJ2-1; TRBD2 agrees at 11 bases. CDR1 and CDR2 from the germline V gene are SNHLY and FYNNEI. Germline trimming cut 4 bases from V and 11 bases from J; bases unmatched to any gene: 7. This CDR3 has 14 amino acids. CDR3 amino acids: CASSVPSGGLKQFF. CDR3 in DNA: TGTGCCAGCAGTGTACCTAGCGGGGGGCTAAAGCAGTTCTTC.